The 29 T cell receptor beta chains in this list originate from one sample, sequenced in a study of breast tumors, draining lymph nodes, adjacent tissues. Each CDR3 protein gets one entry after TCRdb re-called the multiplex PCR reads with MiXCR. The sample lists fewer than 250,000 distinct CDR3 sequences, about 32% occurring once. Samples came from axillary lymph nodes draining the breast cancer. Input material: axillary lymph node tissue. The receptors shown here come from a female donor with breast cancer. Some clones in this sample may be carry-over from other donors' samples.

The chain joins TRBV20-1 to TRBJ2-1, with D possibly matching TRBD2 (6 bases). CDR3 length: 14 residues. The germline V gene has CDR1 DFQATT and CDR2 SNEGSKA (reference sequence). V dropped 3 bases and J dropped 10 bases, with 19 bases sitting between them. DNA for the CDR3: TGCAGTGCTAGTGCTCTCAGTGGACTAAAGGAGCAGTTCTTC. Amino acid sequence: CSASALSGLKEQFF.

This clonotype was recorded at least ten times. V usage is TRBV11-2 and J usage is TRBJ2-7; a weak D match, TRBD1 (7 bases). Trimming shortened V by 1 base and J by 5 bases, and 12 bases separated the two germline ends. Germline CDR1 is SGHAT and CDR2 is FQNNGV. The CDR3 totals 14 residues. DNA of the CDR3: TGTGCCAGCAGCTTAGGGACAGGAGGGGACGAGCAGTACTTC. This gives the protein CASSLGTGGDEQYF.

The gene calls are TRBV14 and TRBJ2-3; 8 positions agree with TRBD2. Per germline, CDR1 SGHDN and CDR2 FVKESK. The CDR3 covers 15 residues. The V gene end was trimmed by 2 bases and the J gene end by 11 bases; junction bases not matched to a gene: 12. The CDR3: CASSQRRAGVYEQYF. The CDR3, as DNA: TGTGCCAGCAGCCAAAGAAGAGCGGGAGTCTATGAGCAGTATTTT.

This clonotype was detected many times. The J gene is TRBJ1-5, the V gene TRBV19, with D perhaps matching TRBD1 (5 bases). Germline V lookup: CDR1 LNHDA, CDR2 SQIVND (reference sequence). The CDR3 length is 14 residues. V lost 6 bases and J lost 6, with 15 bases in between. The CDR3: CASSLVGGGQPQHF. For the CDR3, the DNA is TGTGCCAGTAGCCTCGTTGGGGGGGGTCAGCCCCAGCATTTT.

The chain carries TRBV6-4 and TRBJ2-5, with no clear D. The CDR3 is 15 amino acids. Germline values: CDR1 MRHNA, CDR2 SNTAGT. V was clipped by 3 bases and J by 0 bases, with 11 bases between them. The CDR3 bases are TGTGCCAGCAGTGAACAGTCGACTCACCAAGAGACCCAGTACTTC. It translates to CASSEQSTHQETQYF.

As regards this clonotype: A single base separates this from a much larger clone, so it may be a read error. The chain recombines TRBV12-3 or TRBV12-4 with TRBJ2-7, with D uncertain. This CDR3 has 15 residues. CDR3 in DNA: TGTGCCGGCAGTTTTTTCCCCCTCAGGACCTACGAGCAGTACTTC. Encoded protein: CAGSFFPLRTYEQYF.

This clonotype was detected ten times or more. This chain joins TRBV12-3 or TRBV12-4 and TRBJ2-3; 11 positions match TRBD2. This CDR3 comprises 17 residues. V was pared by 3 bases and J by 2 bases, with 7 bases of the junction left unmatched. The CDR3, as DNA: TGTGCCAGCAGTTTGACTAGCGGGATGATTAACACAGATACGCAGTATTTT. Residues: CASSLTSGMINTDTQYF.

This clonotype was counted ten times or more. The chain uses TRBV5-1 and TRBJ1-5; D remains ambiguous. Trimming stripped 0 bases from V and 2 bases from J, with 9 bases between. Germline V gives CDR1 SGHRS, CDR2 YFSETQ. This CDR3 is 15 amino acids long. The CDR3 sequence: CASSLGGSGNQPQHF. The CDR3 DNA reads TGCGCCAGCAGCTTGGGTGGATCGGGCAATCAGCCCCAGCATTTT.

This clonotype was seen only once. This sequence joins TRBV24-1 and TRBJ1-3; D is possibly TRBD1 (5 bases). This CDR3 has 12 amino acids. Trimming pared 10 bases from V and 2 bases from J, leaving 8 bases between. CDR1 is KGHDR and CDR2 is SFDVKD in the germline V gene. The CDR3 DNA is TGTGCCACAGGGGAAGCTGGAAACACCATATATTTT. Translating gives CATGEAGNTIYF.

The J gene is TRBJ2-3, the V gene TRBV5-1, with 11 bases lining up with TRBD2. Germline V gives CDR1 SGHRS, CDR2 YFSETQ. V lost 4 bases, J lost 4 bases, and 11 bases stayed unmatched. This CDR3 spans 17 amino acids. This CDR3 is CASSPRVTSGSPDTQYF. In DNA, the CDR3 is TGCGCCAGCAGCCCGAGGGTTACTAGCGGGAGCCCAGATACGCAGTATTTT.

The chain combines TRBV2 with TRBJ1-6, with 10 positions matching TRBD1. The CDR3 is 14 residues long. Germline CDR1 SNHLY, CDR2 FYNNEI. Trimming took 11 bases from V and 9 from J; bases not matched to a gene: 10. The DNA for the CDR3 is TGTGCCCACATAGGACAGGGGGGTCTTTCACCCCTCCACTTT. It specifies CAHIGQGGLSPLHF.

The chain employs TRBV2 and TRBJ1-6; D might be TRBD1 (5 bases). The V end lost 4 bases, the J end lost 6 bases, and 7 bases lay between the germline ends. The CDR3 is 13 amino acids. Germline V gives CDR1 SNHLY, CDR2 FYNNEI. The CDR3 DNA follows: TGTGCCAGCAGTGCGGGACCTAATTCACCCCTCCACTTT. This sequence encodes CASSAGPNSPLHF.

This clonotype was counted at least ten times. This chain links TRBV19 with TRBJ2-7; D gene ambiguous. The CDR3 length is 14 residues. Germline CDR1 and CDR2: LNHDA and SQIVND (reference sequence). V was trimmed by 3 bases and J by 0 bases, leaving 9 bases between them. The CDR3 spells CASSISESSYEQYF. The CDR3 region has the DNA TGTGCCAGTAGTATCAGCGAAAGCTCCTACGAGCAGTACTTC.

This clonotype was seen ten or more times. The chain combines TRBV19 with TRBJ2-1; no definite D call. Germline V CDR1 and CDR2: LNHDA, SQIVND (reference sequence). V gave up 7 bases and J gave up 6 bases, with 16 bases separating them. CDR3 length equals 14 residues. As DNA, the CDR3 is TGTGCCAGTACTACGACGTGGGTCTCCAATGAGCAGTTCTTC. Protein sequence: CASTTTWVSNEQFF. Looking up the rest from reference TRBV19 and TRBJ2-1 gives the full variable domain: DGGITQSPKYLFRKEGQNVTLSCEQNLNHDAMYWYRQDPGQGLRLIYYSQIVNDFQKGDIAEGYSVSREKKESFPLTVTSAQKNPTAFYLCASTTTWVSNEQFFGPGTRLTVL.

This clonotype was recorded many times. The junction differs from germline at one of its ends, possibly a read error. The V call is TRBV9, the J call TRBJ2-1; D perhaps matches TRBD2 (6 bases). The CDR3 spans 15 residues. Germline CDR1 SGDLS, CDR2 YYNGEE. The CDR3 DNA reads as TGTGCCACCAGCGCCACTAGCAATAGCTACAATGAGCAGTTCTTC. Protein sequence: CATSATSNSYNEQFF. The whole variable domain, remainder taken from reference TRBV9 and TRBJ2-1, is DSGVTQTPKHLITATGQRVTLRCSPRSGDLSVYWYQQSLDQGLQFLIQYYNGEERAKGNILERFSAQQFPDLHSELNLSSLELGDSALYFCATSATSNSYNEQFFGPGTRLTVL.

The chain uses TRBV7-9 and TRBJ2-2, with 12 nucleotides matching TRBD2. From germline, CDR1 is SEHNR and CDR2 FQNEAQ (reference sequence). The CDR3 totals 16 residues. The ends lost 3 bases at V and 6 bases at J; junction bases unmatched: 5. CDR3 residues: CASSLTSGSYSGELFF. The CDR3 DNA reads TGTGCCAGCAGCTTGACTAGCGGGAGCTACTCCGGGGAGCTGTTTTTT. Based on the CDR3 plus reference TRBV7-9 and TRBJ2-2, the full variable domain is DTGVSQNPRHKITKRGQNVTFRCDPISEHNRLYWYRQTLGQGPEFLTYFQNEAQLEKSRLLSDRFSAERPKGSFSTLEIQRTEQGDSAMYLCASSLTSGSYSGELFFGEGSRLTVL.

This clonotype was counted many times. This chain joins TRBV2 and TRBJ2-3; a weak D match, TRBD1 (6 bases). Germline CDR1 is SNHLY and CDR2 is FYNNEI. The germline V and J ends were trimmed by 8 bases and 0 bases, with 15 bases remaining between them. The CDR3 has 15 amino acids. CDR3 amino acids: CASAPRGPSTDTQYF. CDR3 bases: TGTGCCAGCGCGCCCAGGGGCCCTAGCACAGATACGCAGTATTTT.

This clonotype has a handful of counts. The chain recombines TRBV18 with TRBJ1-1; no firm D call. The germline gives CDR1 KGHSH, CDR2 LQKENI. V was cut by 3 bases and J by 1 base, with 9 bases left in between. CDR3 length: 14 residues. The CDR3 DNA reads TGTGCCAGCTCACCCAGACATCAGAACACTGAAGCTTTCTTT. Its translation is CASSPRHQNTEAFF.

The chain employs TRBV11-2 and TRBJ2-3; TRBD2 agrees at 7 bases. Per germline, CDR1 SGHAT and CDR2 FQNNGV. J lost 8 bases, V lost 1 base, and 3 bases had no gene match. The CDR3 loop spans 13 amino acids. This CDR3 reads CASSLGTSATQYF. CDR3 nucleotides: TGTGCCAGCAGCTTAGGGACTAGTGCTACGCAGTATTTT.

J is TRBJ2-1 and V is TRBV28; TRBD2 agrees at 7 bases. The germline CDR1 and CDR2 sequences are MDHEN and SYDVKM. V lost 6 bases, J lost 7 bases, and 9 bases stayed unmatched. This CDR3 is built from 14 residues. CDR3 protein: CASRTASGNNEQFF. The CDR3 region has the DNA TGTGCCAGCAGAACGGCTAGCGGAAATAATGAGCAGTTCTTC.

This clonotype showed up many times. A much larger clone lies a single base off, so this may be a read error. The rearrangement uses TRBV12-3 or TRBV12-4 and TRBJ2-3, with 10 bases that match TRBD2. The CDR3 has 15 residues. CDR3 region: CASIVGLADTDAQYF. DNA of the CDR3: TGTGCCAGCATCGTCGGACTAGCGGACACAGATGCGCAGTATTTT.

The chain recombines TRBV2 with TRBJ2-3; the D is unclear. Germline V gives CDR1 SNHLY, CDR2 FYNNEI. The V and J ends lost 10 bases and 4 bases respectively, with 12 bases between them. CDR3 length: 12 residues. The CDR3 reads CANNRRSDTQYF. The CDR3 DNA sequence: TGTGCCAACAATCGTAGGTCAGATACGCAGTATTTT. The full variable domain, its missing parts supplied by reference TRBV2 and TRBJ2-3, is EPEVTQTPSHQVTQMGQEVILRCVPISNHLYFYWYRQILGQKVEFLVSFYNNEISEKSEIFDDQFSVERPDGSNFTLKIRSTKLEDSAMYFCANNRRSDTQYFGPGTRLTVL.

The chain employs TRBV28 and TRBJ2-7; 8 bases match TRBD2. The CDR3 covers 16 residues. Per germline, CDR1 MDHEN and CDR2 SYDVKM. V dropped 8 bases and J dropped 2; count of bases not matched to a gene: 14. CDR3 sequence (DNA): TGTGCCAGCGGCCCTCTCGGCGGGAGGAAACCCTACGAGCAGTACTTC. Translated: CASGPLGGRKPYEQYF.

The V gene is TRBV20-1, the J gene TRBJ2-7; possibly TRBD2 for D (5 bases). The germline CDR1 and CDR2 sequences are DFQATT and SNEGSKA (reference sequence). This CDR3 spans 14 amino acids. The CDR3 nucleotides are TGCAATGTTAGAGATAGGACTGGGATATACGAGCAGTACTTC. Encoded protein: CNVRDRTGIYEQYF.

The CDR3 DNA follows: TGTGCCAGCAGTTTGGGGGCGGAATCGGATGGAAACACCATATATTTT. It encodes CASSLGAESDGNTIYF. This sequence joins TRBV12-3 or TRBV12-4 and TRBJ1-3; D may be TRBD1 (6 bases). The CDR3 runs to 16 residues. V was trimmed by 3 bases and J by 3 bases, leaving 15 bases between them.

This clonotype came up a few times. This chain uses TRBV5-6 with TRBJ2-2, with TRBD1 matching 7 bases. Germline trimming cut 4 bases from V and 3 bases from J; bases unmatched to any gene: 15. Germline V gives CDR1 SGHDT, CDR2 YYEEEE. The CDR3 runs 18 residues. CDR3 sequence: CASSDGTAWGLDTGELFF. CDR3 sequence (DNA): TGTGCCAGCAGCGACGGGACAGCGTGGGGGTTGGACACCGGGGAGCTGTTTTTT. Full variable domain (outside the CDR3, taken from reference TRBV5-6 and TRBJ2-2): DAGVTQSPTHLIKTRGQQVTLRCSPKSGHDTVSWYQQALGQGPQFIFQYYEEEERQRGNFPDRFSGHQFPNYSSELNVNALLLGDSALYLCASSDGTAWGLDTGELFFGEGSRLTVL.

This clonotype was detected many times. Since a much larger clone is just one base distant, this may be a read error. CDR3 residues: CASGFVGGESMETQYF. DNA of the CDR3: TGTGCTAGTGGTTTCGTAGGGGGGGAGTCGATGGAGACCCAGTACTTC. The rearrangement joins TRBV12-5 to TRBJ2-5; TRBD2 might be the D (7 bases). CDR3 length: 16 residues. V was trimmed by 3 bases and J by 5 bases, leaving 19 bases between them. Germline loops: CDR1 LGHNT, CDR2 FRNRAP.

At least ten counts were recorded for this clonotype. CDR3 loop: CSAPVSGSYEQYF. The CDR3 region has the DNA TGCAGTGCTCCAGTCAGCGGGAGCTACGAGCAGTACTTC. The genes are TRBV20-1 and TRBJ2-7, with TRBD2 matching 8 bases. This CDR3 has 13 amino acids. J gave up 3 bases and V 5 bases, and 6 bases lay outside the gene matches. In germline, CDR1 is DFQATT, CDR2 SNEGSKA (reference sequence).

This clonotype was observed many times. The chain joins TRBV7-2 to TRBJ2-5, with D perhaps matching TRBD2 (5 bases). This CDR3 is built from 14 residues. The ends were cut back, 7 bases at V and 4 bases at J, with 16 bases in the middle. Germline V lookup: CDR1 SGHTA, CDR2 FQGNSA. The CDR3 region has the DNA TGTGCCAGCACCCCTTCTCGGGGTCCAGAGACCCAGTACTTC. This gives the protein CASTPSRGPETQYF.